The 5 T cell receptor beta chains presented below share a single source sample, sequenced in a study of shared clonotypes between healthy human individuals. The data were produced by immunoSEQ multiplex PCR, yet TCRdb's version contains in-frame clones alone and is incomplete. The sample includes about 2.4 million clones, roughly nine tenths of them seen just once. Sequences were obtained from naive CD4+ T cells sorted from blood. Subset noted: CD45RA+ positively selected. The receptors come from a man aged 18 to 35 in good health.

The rearrangement uses TRBV28 and TRBJ2-4; possibly TRBD1 for D (7 bases). Germline loops: CDR1 MDHEN, CDR2 SYDVKM. Trimming took off 6 bases at V and 0 bases at J, with 21 bases between the two ends. The CDR3 totals 18 residues. CDR3 sequence reads: CASRQTGVGGLAKNIQYF. The DNA of the CDR3 is TGTGCCAGCAGACAAACAGGGGTCGGGGGACTAGCCAAAAACATTCAGTACTTC.

The gene calls are TRBV5-6 and TRBJ1-1; 10 bases agree with TRBD1. The V and J ends lost 4 bases and 3 bases, in that order; junction bases with no gene match: 6. This CDR3 comprises 15 residues. CDR1 SGHDT and CDR2 YYEEEE come from the germline V gene. In DNA form, the CDR3 reads TGTGCCAGCAGCGGTGACAGGGGGCGGGACACTGAAGCTTTCTTT. Protein product: CASSGDRGRDTEAFF.

This chain links TRBV2 with TRBJ2-5; 8 bases line up with TRBD2. The CDR3 consists of 15 residues. Germline assignment: CDR1 SNHLY and CDR2 FYNNEI. V gave up 6 bases and J gave up 2 bases; unmatched junction bases: 8. CDR3 loop: CASRASGRGQETQYF. As DNA, the CDR3 is TGTGCCAGCAGAGCAAGCGGGAGAGGGCAAGAGACCCAGTACTTC.

The V and J genes are TRBV5-4 and TRBJ2-2; D is perhaps TRBD2 (6 bases). In germline, CDR1 is SGHNT, CDR2 YYREEE (reference sequence). The CDR3 has 15 residues. V was shortened by 6 bases and J by 1 base, with 13 bases between the two germline ends. The CDR3 here is CASTAGTVNTGELFF. CDR3 bases: TGTGCCAGCACGGCGGGGACGGTGAACACCGGGGAGCTGTTTTTT. The variable domain in full, with the rest retrieved from reference TRBV5-4 and TRBJ2-2, is ETGVTQSPTHLIKTRGQQVTLRCSSQSGHNTVSWYQQALGQGPQFIFQYYREEENGRGNFPPRFSGLQFPNYSSELNVNALELDDSALYLCASTAGTVNTGELFFGEGSRLTVL.

CDR3 bases: TGTGCCATCAGCGTCGGGACCCTGAACACCGGGGAGCTGTTTTTT. It specifies CAISVGTLNTGELFF. J is TRBJ2-2 and V is TRBV10-3; either TRBD1 or TRBD2 may fit D (5 bases each). Germline V lookup: CDR1 ENHRY, CDR2 SYGVKD. The CDR3 loop spans 15 amino acids. V gave up 6 bases and J gave up 1 base, with 12 bases separating them.